This TCR beta chain was recorded in a study of technical replicates of blood from a handful of donors. The CDR3 is 15 amino acids. Germline V CDR1 and CDR2: SGHNT, YYREEE (reference sequence). V lost 4 bases and J lost 7; bases outside the gene matches: 10. Sequencing used immunoSEQ multiplex PCR; TCRdb keeps in-frame clones, though not all of them. This sample has tens of thousands of clones, with approximately 95% found just once. Input material: T cells isolated from PBMCs. The chain employs TRBV5-4 and TRBJ2-7; 11 bases map to TRBD2. The source of this sequence is a human donor in good health. CDR3 amino acids: CASSVPLAGGDEQYF. For the CDR3, the DNA is TGTGCCAGCAGCGTCCCCTTAGCGGGAGGGGATGAGCAGTACTTC.